This is a list of T cell receptor beta chains from one sample in a study of spatial heterogeneity in lung cancer. TCRdb ran MiXCR on the 5' RACE reads and lists one entry per CDR3 protein. Among around 10,000 distinct CDR3 sequences listed, 3% to 4.5% were seen once. This sample comprised normal lung tissue next to the tumor, obtained at surgery. Receptor source: a male donor with early-stage non-small cell lung cancer. Each CDR3 is given without its conserved first and last residue.

V gene	CDR3 length	CDR3 protein
TRBV6-6	13	ASIGLANPQETQY
TRBV4-2	13	ASSQRREGTDTQY
TRBV3-1	11	ASSQTGNQPQH
TRBV5-5	11	ASSWGTLLEAF
TRBV10-2	12	ASSLDGMNTEAF
TRBV12-3/TRBV12-4	13	ASSFQQGGTDTQY
TRBV29-1	12	TASGLQNTGELF
TRBV4-2	14	ASSQDYGKPYNEQF
TRBV7-3	13	ASSLIGLGADEQF
TRBV29-1	11	SVGQGTNYGYT
TRBV29-1	14	SARRGREGVGETQY
TRBV5-6	11	ASSFLDVDEQY
TRBV20-1	8	SARETEAF
TRBV7-9	12	ASSPPSGTDTQY
TRBV6-5	9	ASGTEVKLF